These T cell receptor beta chains were read from a single sample in a study of glioma-infiltrating T cells. TCRdb reprocessed the multiplex PCR reads with MiXCR, giving one entry per CDR3 protein. The top ten clones hold over 15% of a sample with some 150,000 distinct CDR3 sequences, around 40% of them seen once. Sequencing input: glioma tissue, nonneoplastic brain tissue, or PBMCs (not recorded which). The receptors here all came from a human donor with low-grade glioma or glioblastoma, undergoing nonglioma brain surgery, or in good health (not recorded which). CDR3s include the opening cysteine and the closing phenylalanine or tryptophan.

>TRBJ2-6|TRBV6-1
CASSRQDSGANVLTF
>TRBJ1-5|TRBV20-1
CSARVQFDQPQHF
>TRBJ1-3|TRBV10-3
CAIMPDSSGNTIYF
>TRBJ1-2|TRBV2
CASRGTDYGYTF
>TRBJ1-1|TRBV6-2/TRBV6-3
CASGWPGGNEAFF
>-|TRBV7-2
CASSLGTSGMNEQFF
>TRBJ1-1|TRBV28
CASSLNPPLNTEAFF
>TRBJ2-3|TRBV7-2
CASSPGLAPSTDTQYF
>TRBJ2-7|TRBV20-1
CSARGQGTHEQYF
>TRBJ1-1|TRBV25-1
CASSEGGFGEAFF
>TRBJ1-1|TRBV12-3/TRBV12-4
CASSLITEAFF
>TRBJ2-3|TRBV6-1
CASSSRGNGDTQYF
>TRBJ2-1|TRBV6-2/TRBV6-3
CASRTYRVYEQFF
>TRBJ1-5|TRBV27
CASSSNSWLQPQHF
>TRBJ2-2|TRBV6-2/TRBV6-3
CASSYTLYTGELFF
>TRBJ1-6|TRBV27
CASSPWTANSPLHF
>TRBJ2-1|TRBV4-3
CASSRTGDEQFF
>TRBJ2-3|TRBV7-2
CASSPPTGGGPDTQYF
>TRBJ1-4|TRBV6-1
CASSWNRAEKLFF
>TRBJ1-2|TRBV10-3
CAISESGNRLNYGYTF
>TRBJ2-5|TRBV10-3
CAIRSDPQETQYF
>TRBJ2-3|TRBV3-1
CASSQEFPPGDTQYF
>TRBJ2-1|TRBV6-1
CASTQAGGRNEQFF
>TRBJ1-3|TRBV7-9
CASSTGAQGNTIYF
>TRBJ1-2|TRBV10-2
CASSEPTSGYTF
>TRBJ2-2|TRBV12-3/TRBV12-4
CASRRDQSTGELFF
>TRBJ1-1|TRBV18
CASSPSSGGPGTTEAFF
>TRBJ2-1|TRBV5-4
CASSLIGRTLGNEQFF